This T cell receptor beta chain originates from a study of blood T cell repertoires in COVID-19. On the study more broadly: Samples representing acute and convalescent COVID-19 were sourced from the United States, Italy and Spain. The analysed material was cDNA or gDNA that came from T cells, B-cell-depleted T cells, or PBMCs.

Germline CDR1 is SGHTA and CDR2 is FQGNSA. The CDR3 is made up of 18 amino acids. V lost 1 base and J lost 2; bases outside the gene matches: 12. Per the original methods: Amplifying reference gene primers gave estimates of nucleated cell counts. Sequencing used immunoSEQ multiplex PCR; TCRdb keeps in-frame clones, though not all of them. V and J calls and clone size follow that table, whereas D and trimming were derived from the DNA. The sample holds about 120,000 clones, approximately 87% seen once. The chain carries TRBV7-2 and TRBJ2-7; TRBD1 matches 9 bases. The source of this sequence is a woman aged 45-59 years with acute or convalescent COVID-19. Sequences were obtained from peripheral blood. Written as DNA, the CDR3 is TGTGCCAGCAGCTTAGTGTGGGGACAGGGAGGCTCTACCTACGAGCAGTACTTC. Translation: CASSLVWGQGGSTYEQYF. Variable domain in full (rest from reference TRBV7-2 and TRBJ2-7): GAGVSQSPSNKVTEKGKDVELRCDPISGHTALYWYRQSLGQGLEFLIYFQGNSAPDKSGLPSDRFSAERTGGSVSTLTIQRTQQEDSAVYLCASSLVWGQGGSTYEQYFGPGTRLTVT.